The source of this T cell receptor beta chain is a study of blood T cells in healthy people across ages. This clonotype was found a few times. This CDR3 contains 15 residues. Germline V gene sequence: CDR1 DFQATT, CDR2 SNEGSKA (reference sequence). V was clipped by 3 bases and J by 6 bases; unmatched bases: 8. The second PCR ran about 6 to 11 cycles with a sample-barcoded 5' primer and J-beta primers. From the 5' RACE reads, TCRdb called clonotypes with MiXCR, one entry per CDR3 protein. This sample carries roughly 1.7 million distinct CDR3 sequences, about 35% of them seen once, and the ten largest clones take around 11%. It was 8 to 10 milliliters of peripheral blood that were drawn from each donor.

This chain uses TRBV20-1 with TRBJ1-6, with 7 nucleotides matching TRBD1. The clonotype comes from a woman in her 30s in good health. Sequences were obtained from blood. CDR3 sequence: CSARGGGTVNSPLHF. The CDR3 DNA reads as TGCAGTGCTAGGGGTGGAGGGACAGTTAATTCACCCCTCCACTTT.